A single sample gave rise to the 18 T cell receptor beta chains below, sequenced in a study of T cells in Graves' hyperthyroidism and ophthalmopathy (dated 2019 in TCRdb). The library came from multiplex PCR. The listed sequencing device is Illumina HiSeq 2000. The TCR beta CDR3 regions were amplified from RNA transcripts. The first round of RT-PCR for the TCR CDR3 was performed with the HTBI primer set and the Qiagen OneStep RT-PCR kit. Using fastp trimming at Q25 and MiXCR clonotype assembly, TCRdb reanalyzed the public sequencing data and kept in-frame beta chains. Each CDR3 protein gets just one entry, which takes the most common genes and DNA from the rows behind it. For this sample there are roughly 500,000 distinct CDR3 sequences; under 60% appear just once. 15% to 20% of the sample goes to the ten largest clones. The material sequenced was peripheral blood or thyroid tissue (not recorded which). The receptors shown here come from an adult woman with Graves' disease, either hyperthyroidism or ophthalmopathy (not recorded which).

Points on this clonotype: A junction end diverges from the germline sequence, so it may reflect a read error. The genes are TRBV7-9 and TRBJ2-7; D might be TRBD1 (5 bases). Germline CDR1 SEHNR, CDR2 FQNEAQ (reference sequence). This CDR3 contains 15 residues. Written as DNA, the CDR3 is TGCGCCAGCAGCTCCGGACACACTGGGCGCTACGAGCAGTACTTC. This encodes CASSSGHTGRYEQYF.

Notes on this clonotype: One end of the junction is discordant with germline, which a read error may explain. The V and J genes are TRBV6-1 and TRBJ1-2; the D is unclear. This CDR3 spans 12 amino acids. Germline CDR1 MNHNS, CDR2 SASEGT. The CDR3 region has the DNA TGTGCCCGCAGGAGAATTAACTATGGCTACACCTTC. Amino acids: CARRRINYGYTF.

This clonotype was picked up a small number of times. The J gene is TRBJ1-5, the V gene TRBV2; D is uncertain. The germline V and J ends were trimmed by 2 bases and 0 bases, with 8 bases remaining between them. The germline gives CDR1 SNHLY, CDR2 FYNNEI. The CDR3 is 15 amino acids. The CDR3 here is CASSEFLYSNQPQHF. The CDR3 coding sequence is TGTGCCAGCAGTGAATTTCTTTATAGCAATCAGCCCCAGCATTTT. Full variable domain (missing parts from reference TRBV2 and TRBJ1-5): EPEVTQTPSHQVTQMGQEVILRCVPISNHLYFYWYRQILGQKVEFLVSFYNNEISEKSEIFDDQFSVERPDGSNFTLKIRSTKLEDSAMYFCASSEFLYSNQPQHFGDGTRLSIL.

This clonotype was detected many times. The rearrangement joins TRBV7-2 to TRBJ2-5, with 7 nucleotides matching TRBD2. The J segment lost 5 bases and the V segment lost 2 bases, leaving 8 bases of the junction unmatched. CDR3 length equals 15 residues. Germline-derived CDR1 and CDR2 are SGHTA and FQGNSA. The chain's CDR3 is CASSLNGMGGETQYF. In nucleotides, the CDR3 is TGTGCCAGCAGCTTAAACGGGATGGGGGGGGAGACCCAGTACTTC.

This clonotype was counted at least ten times. CDR3 bases: TGTGCCAGCGTCCCGACAGCCGGCGCAAATTCACCCCTCCACTTT. Protein sequence: CASVPTAGANSPLHF. The chain uses TRBV7-8 and TRBJ1-6; a weak D match, TRBD1 (5 bases). CDR1 is SGHVS, CDR2 FQNEAQ, per germline. V was trimmed by 8 bases and J by 7 bases, leaving 18 bases between them. The CDR3 extends over 15 amino acids.

With respect to this clonotype: One base away lies a much larger clone, so this may be a sequencing read error. The rearrangement uses TRBV10-3 and TRBJ1-1, with D possibly TRBD1 on 6 matching bases. Germline V gene data show CDR1 as ENHRY and CDR2 as SYGVKD. V shed 2 bases and J shed 6 bases, with 7 bases lying between them. The CDR3 loop spans 12 amino acids. CDR3 region: CAISEEGAEAFF. The CDR3 bases are TGTGCCATCAGTGAGGAGGGGGCTGAAGCTTTCTTT.

This clonotype was detected ten times or more. V usage is TRBV5-1 and J usage is TRBJ2-7; D unclear. The CDR3 sequence is 16 residues long. Germline assignment: CDR1 SGHRS and CDR2 YFSETQ. V was shortened by 3 bases and J by 6 bases, with 22 bases between the two germline ends. CDR3 nucleotide sequence: TGCGCCAGCAGCTGGACGATCAGAATACCTTCCAGCGAGCAGTACTTC. Its protein product is CASSWTIRIPSSEQYF.

This clonotype was detected ten times or more. The gene calls are TRBV11-2 and TRBJ2-2; tentatively, D is TRBD2 (5 bases). Germline loops: CDR1 SGHAT, CDR2 FQNNGV. V dropped 2 bases and J dropped 7 bases, with 11 bases sitting between them. The CDR3 contains 14 residues. CDR3: CASSLSGVGGELFF. DNA for the CDR3: TGTGCCAGCAGCTTATCCGGGGTGGGCGGGGAGCTGTTTTTT.

This clonotype was counted a few times. A read error may explain this, as a much larger clone is one base away. The chain recombines TRBV10-3 with TRBJ2-7; no clear D. From germline, CDR1 is ENHRY and CDR2 SYGVKD. The V gene lost 4 bases and the J gene lost 3 bases, with 16 bases spanning the gap. The CDR3 consists of 15 residues. The CDR3 sequence is CAISGSPDKIYEQYF. In nucleotides, the CDR3 is TGTGCCATCAGTGGGTCCCCAGACAAAATCTACGAGCAGTACTTC.

This clonotype was recorded at least ten times. This chain connects TRBV7-9 to TRBJ1-2, with 9 positions matching TRBD1. The CDR3 loop spans 12 amino acids. In germline, CDR1 is SEHNR, CDR2 FQNEAQ (reference sequence). CDR3 protein: CAAGTGNEGYTF. Written as DNA, the CDR3 is TGTGCAGCCGGGACAGGGAACGAAGGCTACACCTTC.

This clonotype was seen repeatedly, ten times or more. DNA for the CDR3: TGTGCCAGCAGGTTGACAGGGGTCGATAATTCACCCCTCCACTTT. This encodes CASRLTGVDNSPLHF. V gene TRBV12-3 or TRBV12-4 combines with J gene TRBJ1-6, with TRBD1 matching over 8 bases. V shed 6 bases, J shed 5 bases, and the junction held 6 bases outside the gene matches. The CDR3 has 15 amino acids.

This clonotype was detected ten times or more. The chain recombines TRBV12-3 or TRBV12-4 with TRBJ2-3; D unclear. Trimming shortened V by 6 bases and J by 0 bases, and 13 bases separated the two germline ends. The CDR3 sequence is 15 residues long. The CDR3 DNA sequence: TGTGCCAGCAGCTATTCCGGGTCTAGCACAGATACGCAGTATTTT. Its protein is CASSYSGSSTDTQYF.

The V gene is TRBV10-3, the J gene TRBJ2-1; a weak D match, TRBD2 (5 bases). The CDR3 length is 12 residues. The germline V and J ends were trimmed by 10 bases and 4 bases, with 11 bases remaining between them. Germline CDR1 reads ENHRY; CDR2 reads SYGVKD. CDR3 sequence: CATFGLYNEQFF. CDR3 nucleotides: TGTGCCACCTTCGGACTGTACAATGAGCAGTTCTTC.

The chain uses TRBV10-3 and TRBJ1-2; 10 bases line up with TRBD1. V shed 10 bases, J shed 8 bases, and the junction held 10 bases outside the gene matches. This CDR3 is built from 13 residues. The V gene's germline CDR1 is ENHRY and CDR2 SYGVKD. The CDR3: CASRPGQGRGYTF. CDR3 coding DNA: TGTGCCAGCAGACCGGGACAGGGGAGAGGCTACACCTTC.

There are a few counts of this clonotype. The genes are TRBV28 and TRBJ2-2; D possibly corresponds to TRBD1 (5 bases). Trimming took 5 bases from V and 3 from J, leaving 13 bases between them. Germline V CDR1 and CDR2: MDHEN, SYDVKM. CDR3 size: 15 residues. CDR3 in DNA: TGTGCCAGCAGTCGAAGCAGGGTGGACACCGGGGAGCTGTTTTTT. Translation: CASSRSRVDTGELFF.

This clonotype was seen only a few times. J is TRBJ1-5 and V is TRBV15; 9 bases match TRBD1. The V gene's germline CDR1 is LNHNV and CDR2 YYDKDF (reference sequence). The CDR3 covers 16 residues. J was trimmed by 6 bases and V by 0 bases; bases with no gene match: 6. The CDR3 loop reads CATSRDLQGASQPQHF. CDR3 DNA: TGTGCCACCAGCAGAGACTTACAGGGGGCAAGTCAGCCCCAGCATTTT.

The chain uses TRBV25-1 and TRBJ1-2, with D possibly matching TRBD1 (5 bases). Germline values: CDR1 MGHDK, CDR2 SYGVNS. The CDR3 loop spans 13 amino acids. V was pared by 4 bases and J by 6 bases, with 12 bases between. The CDR3 is CASSGGAADGYTF. CDR3 nucleotide sequence: TGTGCCAGCAGTGGGGGCGCGGCCGATGGCTACACCTTC.

This clonotype was seen at least ten times. The J gene is TRBJ2-7, the V gene TRBV29-1; no clear D gene. Germline CDR1 and CDR2: SQVTM and ANQGSEA. CDR3 length: 13 residues. Trimming removed 1 base from V and 2 bases from J, with 9 bases in between. DNA for the CDR3: TGCAGCGTTGAAGGGACCGATGCCTACGAGCAGTACTTC. Translation gives CSVEGTDAYEQYF.